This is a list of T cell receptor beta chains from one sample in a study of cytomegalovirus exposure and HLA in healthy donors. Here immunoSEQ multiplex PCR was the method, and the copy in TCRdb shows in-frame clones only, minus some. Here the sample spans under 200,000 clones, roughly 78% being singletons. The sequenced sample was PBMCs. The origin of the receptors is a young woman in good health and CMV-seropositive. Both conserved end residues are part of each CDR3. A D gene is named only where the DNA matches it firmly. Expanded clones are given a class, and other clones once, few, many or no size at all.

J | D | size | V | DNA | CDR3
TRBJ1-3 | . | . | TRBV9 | TGTGCCAGCAGCGCCTATAGTAGGGGCTCTGGAAACACCATATATTTT | CASSAYSRGSGNTIYF
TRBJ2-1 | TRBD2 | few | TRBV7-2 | TGTGCCAGCAGCTTATTAGCGGGGGGCTACAATGAGCAGTTCTTC | CASSLLAGGYNEQFF
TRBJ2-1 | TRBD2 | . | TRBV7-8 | TGTGCCAGCAGCCCGTGGACTAGCGGGGGGGCCGACAATGAGCAGTTCTTC | CASSPWTSGGADNEQFF
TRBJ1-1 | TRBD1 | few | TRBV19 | TGTGCCAGTAGTGTCGCGCTCGGACAGGACACTGAAGCTTTCTTT | CASSVALGQDTEAFF
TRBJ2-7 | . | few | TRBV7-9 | TGTGCCAGCAGCTTAGCGAGGACAGTTAGCTCCTACGAGCAGTACTTC | CASSLARTVSSYEQYF
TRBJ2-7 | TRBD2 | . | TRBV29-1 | TGCAGCGTTCAAAAGGTGAGCGGGACCTACGAGCAGTACTTC | CSVQKVSGTYEQYF
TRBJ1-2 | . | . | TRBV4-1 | TGCGCCAGCAGCCAAGTGGACAGAATCAACTATGGCTACACCTTC | CASSQVDRINYGYTF
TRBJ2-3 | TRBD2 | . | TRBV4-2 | TGTGCCAGCAGCCAAGATATGCGGGGGGCTACGCAGTATTTT | CASSQDMRGATQYF
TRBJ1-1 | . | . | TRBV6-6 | TGTGCCAGCAGTTACTCGAAAGGCGGATTGAACACTGAAGCTTTCTTT | CASSYSKGGLNTEAFF
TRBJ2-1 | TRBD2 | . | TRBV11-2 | TGTGCCAGCAGGCCCCCTAGCGGGGGGAACAATGAGCAGTTCTTC | CASRPPSGGNNEQFF
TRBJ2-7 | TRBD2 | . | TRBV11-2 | TGTGCCAGCAGCTTAGTCGGGGGGAGCAACTTCCTCTACGAGCAGTACTTC | CASSLVGGSNFLYEQYF
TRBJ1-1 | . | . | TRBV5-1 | TGCGCCAGCAGCTTGATACCAGAGAACACTGAAGCTTTCTTT | CASSLIPENTEAFF
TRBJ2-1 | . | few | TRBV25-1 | TGTGCCAGCAGTGAATTGGGTAGCGAGGTGAAGCAGTTCTTC | CASSELGSEVKQFF
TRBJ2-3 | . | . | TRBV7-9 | TGTGCCAGCAGCTTCTCGGGACTCAACACAGATACGCAGTATTTT | CASSFSGLNTDTQYF
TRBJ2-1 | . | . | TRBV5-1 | TGCGCCAGCACCCCTTGGGGGGGGCCGCGGAATGAGCAGTTCTTC | CASTPWGGPRNEQFF
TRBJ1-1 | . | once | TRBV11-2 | TGTGCCAGCAGCTTAGACCCGCGGGGGTTGAACACTGAAGCTTTCTTT | CASSLDPRGLNTEAFF
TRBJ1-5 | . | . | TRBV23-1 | TGCGCCAGCAGTCATCCGAACGAACCAGGGACTAGGCCCCAGCATTTT | CASSHPNEPGTRPQHF
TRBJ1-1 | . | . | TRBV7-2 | TGTGCCAGCAGCTTAGCCCCAGGACAGAGGAACACTGAAGCTTTCTTT | CASSLAPGQRNTEAFF
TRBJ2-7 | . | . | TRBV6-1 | TGTGCCAGCAGTGTTGTCCGCGAGCAGTACTTC | CASSVVREQYF
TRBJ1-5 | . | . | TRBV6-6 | TGTGCCAGCAGTCCAGGGGAAGGACAGCCCCAGCATTTT | CASSPGEGQPQHF
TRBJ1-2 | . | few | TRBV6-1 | TGTGCCAGCAGTGAATTCAGGGGCCTAAACTATGGCTACACCTTC | CASSEFRGLNYGYTF
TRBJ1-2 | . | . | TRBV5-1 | TGCGCCAGCAGCTTGGAGATTGGGGGGGACTACACCTTC | CASSLEIGGDYTF
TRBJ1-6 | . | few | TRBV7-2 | TGTGCCAGCAGCTTAGTCGATTCACCCCTCCACTTT | CASSLVDSPLHF
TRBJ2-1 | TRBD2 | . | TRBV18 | TGTGCCAGCTCAGAGAGCGGGGGGGCCCTCGCTGAGCAGTTCTTC | CASSESGGALAEQFF
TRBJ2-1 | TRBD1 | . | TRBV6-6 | TGTGCCAGCAGTGGGACAGGCCGTGGCAATGAGCAGTTCTTC | CASSGTGRGNEQFF
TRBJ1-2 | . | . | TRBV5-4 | TGTGCCAGCAGCTCCGGGGTCTATGGCTACACCTTC | CASSSGVYGYTF
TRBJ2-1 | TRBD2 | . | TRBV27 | TGTGCCAGCAGTTTGGACTTATCCGGACTAGGCTCCTACAATGAGCAGTTCTTC | CASSLDLSGLGSYNEQFF
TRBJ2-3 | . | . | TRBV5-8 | TGTGCCAGCAGCTTGCAGGGGCGTCGCACAGATACGCAGTATTTT | CASSLQGRRTDTQYF
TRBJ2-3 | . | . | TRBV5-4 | TGTGCCAGCAGCTCGGTGGGACTGACTGGCCAGTCACACACACCAGATACGCAGTATTTT | CASSSVGLTGQSHTPDTQYF
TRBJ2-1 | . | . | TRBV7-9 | TGTGCCAGCAGCTTAGAAGGGGCCTACAATGAGCAGTTCTTC | CASSLEGAYNEQFF
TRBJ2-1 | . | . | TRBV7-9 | TGTGCCAGCAGCCCGCCAGGGCGCAATGAGCAGTTCTTC | CASSPPGRNEQFF
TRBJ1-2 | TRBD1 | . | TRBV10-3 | TGTGCCATCAGCCCGGTCCCAGGGACAGCCGGCTACACCTTC | CAISPVPGTAGYTF
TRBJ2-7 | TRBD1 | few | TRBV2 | TGTGCCAGCAGTGAAGTGACAGGGGACGAGCAGTACTTC | CASSEVTGDEQYF
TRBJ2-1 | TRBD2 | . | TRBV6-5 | TGTGCCAGCAGTTACTCTCGGACTAGCGGGGGTGTGGGGCAGTTCTTC | CASSYSRTSGGVGQFF
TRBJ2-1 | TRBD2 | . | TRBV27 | TGTGCCAGCAGACCAGCGGGAGATTACAATGAGCAGTTCTTC | CASRPAGDYNEQFF
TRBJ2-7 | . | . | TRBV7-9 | TGTGCCAGCAGCCCCTCGACCGGGTACGAGCAGTACTTC | CASSPSTGYEQYF
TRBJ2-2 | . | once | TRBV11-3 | TGTGCCAGCAGCTTAGGTCTCCTTACGACAGGCACCGGGGAGCTGTTTTTT | CASSLGLLTTGTGELFF
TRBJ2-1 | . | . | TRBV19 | TGTGCCAGTAGTATGTTCGGGAGCTCCTACAATGAGCAGTTCTTC | CASSMFGSSYNEQFF
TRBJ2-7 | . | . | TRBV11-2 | TGTGCCAGCAGCTTAGATCCTCACGAGCAGTACTTC | CASSLDPHEQYF
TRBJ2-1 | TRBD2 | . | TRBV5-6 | TGTGCCAGCAGCTACCTAGCGGGAGGAGAGCAGTTCTTC | CASSYLAGGEQFF
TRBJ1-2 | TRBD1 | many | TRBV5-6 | TGTGCCAGCAGCTTCCGGGACAGGGTGGTATATGGCTACACCTTC | CASSFRDRVVYGYTF
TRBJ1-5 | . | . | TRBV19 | TGTGCCAGTACCAGACAGTCGACCATGAATCAGCCCCAGCATTTT | CASTRQSTMNQPQHF
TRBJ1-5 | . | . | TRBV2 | TGTGCCAGCCGGGAGGGTCTTTATAGCAATCAGCCCCAGCATTTT | CASREGLYSNQPQHF
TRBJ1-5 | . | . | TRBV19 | TGTGCCAGTAGTCCTAGGGGAAATCAGCCCCAGCATTTT | CASSPRGNQPQHF
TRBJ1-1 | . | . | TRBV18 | TGTGCCAGCTCACCAACCGGCAGGTTCGACACTGAAGCTTTCTTT | CASSPTGRFDTEAFF
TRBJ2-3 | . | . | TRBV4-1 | TGCGCCAGCAGCCAAGAGGGATGGGCTAGCTTTGATACGCAGTATTTT | CASSQEGWASFDTQYF
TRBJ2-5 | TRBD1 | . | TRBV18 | TGTGCCAGCTCACAACCGCAGGGGGTCCCAAGGGAGACCCAGTACTTC | CASSQPQGVPRETQYF
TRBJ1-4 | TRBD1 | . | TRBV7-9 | TGTGCCAGCAGCCGGGGGACAGGGGTAGAAGAAAAACTGTTTTTT | CASSRGTGVEEKLFF
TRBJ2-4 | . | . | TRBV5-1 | TGCGCCAGCAGCCCCGACGGACAGCTCCTGGGGATAGGACCCAAAAACATTCAGTACTTC | CASSPDGQLLGIGPKNIQYF
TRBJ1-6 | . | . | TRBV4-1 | TGCGCCAGCAGCCAAGGGTCAGGGGCGCATTCACCCCTCCACTTT | CASSQGSGAHSPLHF
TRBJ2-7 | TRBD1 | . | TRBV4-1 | TGCGCCAGCAGCCATCCCCGGACAGGGATTCACGAGCAGTACTTC | CASSHPRTGIHEQYF
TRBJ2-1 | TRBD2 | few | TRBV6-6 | TGTGCCAGCAGTACCCGGAGCACGGGAGGGGGCAATGAGCAGTTCTTC | CASSTRSTGGGNEQFF